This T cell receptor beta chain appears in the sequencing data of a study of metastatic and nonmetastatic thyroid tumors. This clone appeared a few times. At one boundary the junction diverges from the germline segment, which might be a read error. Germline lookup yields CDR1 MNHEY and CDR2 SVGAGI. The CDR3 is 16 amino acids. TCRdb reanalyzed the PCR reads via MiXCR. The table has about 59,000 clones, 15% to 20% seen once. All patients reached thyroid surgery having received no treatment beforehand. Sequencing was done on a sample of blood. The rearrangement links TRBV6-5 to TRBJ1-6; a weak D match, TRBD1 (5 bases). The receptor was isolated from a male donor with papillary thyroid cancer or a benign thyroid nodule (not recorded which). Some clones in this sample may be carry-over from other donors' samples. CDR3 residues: CASSYSEGIYNSHLNF. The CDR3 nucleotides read TGTGCCAGCAGTTACTCTGAGGGGATCTATAATTCACACCTCAACTTT.